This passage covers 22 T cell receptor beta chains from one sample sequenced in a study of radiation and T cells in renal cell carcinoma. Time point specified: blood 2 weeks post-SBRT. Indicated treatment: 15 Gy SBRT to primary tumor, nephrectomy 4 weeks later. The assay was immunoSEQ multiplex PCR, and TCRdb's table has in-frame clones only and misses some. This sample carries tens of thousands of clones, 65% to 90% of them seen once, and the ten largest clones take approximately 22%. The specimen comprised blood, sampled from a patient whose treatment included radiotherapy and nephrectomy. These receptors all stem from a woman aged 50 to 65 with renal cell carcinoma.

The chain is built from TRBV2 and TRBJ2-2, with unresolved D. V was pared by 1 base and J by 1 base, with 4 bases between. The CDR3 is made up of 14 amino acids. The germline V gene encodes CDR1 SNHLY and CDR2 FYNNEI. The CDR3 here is CASSEERNTGELFF. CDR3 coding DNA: TGTGCCAGCAGTGAAGAAAGGAACACCGGGGAGCTGTTTTTT.

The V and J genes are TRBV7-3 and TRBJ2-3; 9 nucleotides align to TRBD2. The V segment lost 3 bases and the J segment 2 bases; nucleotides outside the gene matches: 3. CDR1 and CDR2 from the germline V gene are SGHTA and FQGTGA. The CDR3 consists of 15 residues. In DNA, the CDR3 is TGTGCCAGCAGCTTCTTAGCGGGGGTCACAGATACGCAGTATTTT. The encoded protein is CASSFLAGVTDTQYF.

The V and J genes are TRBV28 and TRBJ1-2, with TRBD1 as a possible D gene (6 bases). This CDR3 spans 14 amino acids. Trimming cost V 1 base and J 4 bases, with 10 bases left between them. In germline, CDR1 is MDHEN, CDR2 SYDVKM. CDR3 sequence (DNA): TGTGCCAGCAGTTTATCTGGGGGCGGCTATGGCTACACCTTC. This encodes CASSLSGGGYGYTF.

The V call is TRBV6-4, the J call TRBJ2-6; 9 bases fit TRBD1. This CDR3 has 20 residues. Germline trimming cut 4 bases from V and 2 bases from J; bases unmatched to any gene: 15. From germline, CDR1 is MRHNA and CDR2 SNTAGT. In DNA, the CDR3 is TGTGCCAGCAGTGTAATGGCCCTGGGACAGGGAAGTCCTGGGGCCAACGTCCTGACTTTC. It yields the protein CASSVMALGQGSPGANVLTF.

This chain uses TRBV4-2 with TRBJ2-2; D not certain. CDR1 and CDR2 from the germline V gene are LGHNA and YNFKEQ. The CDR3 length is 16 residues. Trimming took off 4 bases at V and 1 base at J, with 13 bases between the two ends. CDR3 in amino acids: CASSPIGVQNTGELFF. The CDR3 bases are TGTGCCAGCAGCCCCATCGGAGTACAGAACACCGGGGAGCTGTTTTTT.

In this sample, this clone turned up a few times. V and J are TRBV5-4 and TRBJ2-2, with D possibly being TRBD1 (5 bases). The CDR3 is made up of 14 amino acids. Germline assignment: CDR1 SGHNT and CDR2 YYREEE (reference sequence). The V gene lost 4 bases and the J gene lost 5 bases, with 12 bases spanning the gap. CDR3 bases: TGTGCCAGCAGCCCACCAGGGTTTACCGGGGAGCTGTTTTTT. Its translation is CASSPPGFTGELFF. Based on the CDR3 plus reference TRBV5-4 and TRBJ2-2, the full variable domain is ETGVTQSPTHLIKTRGQQVTLRCSSQSGHNTVSWYQQALGQGPQFIFQYYREEENGRGNFPPRFSGLQFPNYSSELNVNALELDDSALYLCASSPPGFTGELFFGEGSRLTVL.

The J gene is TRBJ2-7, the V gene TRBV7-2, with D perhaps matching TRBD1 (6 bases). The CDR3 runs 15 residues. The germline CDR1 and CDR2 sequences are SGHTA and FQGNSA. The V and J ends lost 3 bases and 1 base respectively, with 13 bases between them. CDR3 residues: CASSFRGIGSYEQYF. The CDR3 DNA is TGTGCCAGCAGCTTTAGGGGGATAGGGTCCTACGAGCAGTACTTC.

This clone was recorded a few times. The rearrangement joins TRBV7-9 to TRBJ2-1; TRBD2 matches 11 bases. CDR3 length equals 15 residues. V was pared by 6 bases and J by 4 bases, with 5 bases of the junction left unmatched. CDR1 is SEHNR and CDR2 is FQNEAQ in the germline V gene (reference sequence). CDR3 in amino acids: CASSLAGGRYNEQFF. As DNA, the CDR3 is TGTGCCAGCAGTCTAGCGGGAGGTCGGTACAATGAGCAGTTCTTC. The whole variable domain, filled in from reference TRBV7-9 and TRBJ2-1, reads DTGVSQNPRHKITKRGQNVTFRCDPISEHNRLYWYRQTLGQGPEFLTYFQNEAQLEKSRLLSDRFSAERPKGSFSTLEIQRTEQGDSAMYLCASSLAGGRYNEQFFGPGTRLTVL.

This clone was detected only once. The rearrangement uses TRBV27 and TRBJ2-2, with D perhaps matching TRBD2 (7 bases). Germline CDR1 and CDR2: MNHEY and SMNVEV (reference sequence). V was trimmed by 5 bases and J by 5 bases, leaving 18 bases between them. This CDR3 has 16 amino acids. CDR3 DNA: TGTGCCAGCAGTCTCTCCCGGGGGGCGGGAACCGGGGAGCTGTTTTTT. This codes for CASSLSRGAGTGELFF.

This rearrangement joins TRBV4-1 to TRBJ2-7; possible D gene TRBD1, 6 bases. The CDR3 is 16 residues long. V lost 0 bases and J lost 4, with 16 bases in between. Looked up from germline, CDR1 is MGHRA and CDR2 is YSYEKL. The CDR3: CASSQEGNRAQYEQYF. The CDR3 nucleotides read TGCGCCAGCAGCCAAGAGGGGAACAGGGCCCAATACGAGCAGTACTTC.

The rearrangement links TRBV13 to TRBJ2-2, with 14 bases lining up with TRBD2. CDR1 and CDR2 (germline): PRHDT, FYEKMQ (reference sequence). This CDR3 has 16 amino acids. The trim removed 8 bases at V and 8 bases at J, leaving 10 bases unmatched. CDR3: CASVWRGLAGVGELFF. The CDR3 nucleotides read TGTGCCAGCGTCTGGAGGGGACTAGCGGGAGTGGGGGAGCTGTTTTTT.

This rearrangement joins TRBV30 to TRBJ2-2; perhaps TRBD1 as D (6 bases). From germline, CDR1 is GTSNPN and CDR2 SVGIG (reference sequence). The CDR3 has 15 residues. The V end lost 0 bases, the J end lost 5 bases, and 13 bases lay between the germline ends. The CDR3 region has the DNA TGTGCCTGGAGTGTCCCAGGGGCTGGGACCGGGGAGCTGTTTTTT. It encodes CAWSVPGAGTGELFF.

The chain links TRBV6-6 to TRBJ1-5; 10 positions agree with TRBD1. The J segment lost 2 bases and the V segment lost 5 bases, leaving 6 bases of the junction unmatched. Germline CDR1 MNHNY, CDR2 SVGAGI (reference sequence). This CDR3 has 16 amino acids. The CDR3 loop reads CASSNGQGGGNQPQHF. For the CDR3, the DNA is TGTGCCAGCAGTAACGGACAGGGGGGGGGCAATCAGCCCCAGCATTTT.

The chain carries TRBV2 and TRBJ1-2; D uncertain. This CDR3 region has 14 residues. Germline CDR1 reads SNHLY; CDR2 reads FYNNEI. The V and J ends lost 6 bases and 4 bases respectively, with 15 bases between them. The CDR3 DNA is TGTGCCAGCAGCCCCAACGGGCTTCCCTATGGCTACACCTTC. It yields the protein CASSPNGLPYGYTF.

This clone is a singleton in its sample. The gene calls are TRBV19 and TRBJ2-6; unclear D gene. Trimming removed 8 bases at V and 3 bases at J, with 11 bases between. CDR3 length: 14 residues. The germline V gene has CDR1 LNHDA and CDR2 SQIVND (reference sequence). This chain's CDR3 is CASVLGNGANVLTF. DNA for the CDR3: TGTGCCAGTGTTCTGGGGAATGGGGCCAACGTCCTGACTTTC.

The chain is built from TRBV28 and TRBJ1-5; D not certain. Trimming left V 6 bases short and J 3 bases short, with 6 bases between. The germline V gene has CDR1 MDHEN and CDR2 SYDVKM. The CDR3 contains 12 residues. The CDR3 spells CASRDANQPQHF. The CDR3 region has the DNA TGTGCCAGCAGGGATGCCAATCAGCCCCAGCATTTT.

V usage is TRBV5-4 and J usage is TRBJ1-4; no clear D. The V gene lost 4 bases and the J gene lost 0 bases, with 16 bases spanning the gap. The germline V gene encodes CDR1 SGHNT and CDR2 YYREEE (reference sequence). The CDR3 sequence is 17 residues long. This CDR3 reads CASSPGSQRATNEKLFF. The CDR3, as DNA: TGTGCCAGCAGCCCTGGGTCACAAAGAGCAACTAATGAAAAACTGTTTTTT. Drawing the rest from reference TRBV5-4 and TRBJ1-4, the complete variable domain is ETGVTQSPTHLIKTRGQQVTLRCSSQSGHNTVSWYQQALGQGPQFIFQYYREEENGRGNFPPRFSGLQFPNYSSELNVNALELDDSALYLCASSPGSQRATNEKLFFGSGTQLSVL.

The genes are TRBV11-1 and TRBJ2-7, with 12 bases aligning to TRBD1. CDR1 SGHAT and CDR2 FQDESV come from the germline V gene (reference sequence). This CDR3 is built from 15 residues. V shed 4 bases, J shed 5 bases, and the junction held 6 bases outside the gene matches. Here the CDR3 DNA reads TGTGCCAGCAGCTCTCCCGGGACAGGGGGCGACGAGCAGTACTTC. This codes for CASSSPGTGGDEQYF.

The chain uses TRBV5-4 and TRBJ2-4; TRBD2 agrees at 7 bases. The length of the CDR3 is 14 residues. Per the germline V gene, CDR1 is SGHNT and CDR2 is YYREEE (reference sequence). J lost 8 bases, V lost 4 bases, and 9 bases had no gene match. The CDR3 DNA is TGTGCCAGCAGCGGGCGAAGCGGGACTGACATTCAGTACTTC. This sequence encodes CASSGRSGTDIQYF.

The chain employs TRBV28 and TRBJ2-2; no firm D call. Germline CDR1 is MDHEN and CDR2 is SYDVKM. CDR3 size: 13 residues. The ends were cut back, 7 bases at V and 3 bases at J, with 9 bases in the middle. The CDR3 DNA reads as TGTGCCAGCACCCGTTTGCACACCGGGGAGCTGTTTTTT. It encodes CASTRLHTGELFF.

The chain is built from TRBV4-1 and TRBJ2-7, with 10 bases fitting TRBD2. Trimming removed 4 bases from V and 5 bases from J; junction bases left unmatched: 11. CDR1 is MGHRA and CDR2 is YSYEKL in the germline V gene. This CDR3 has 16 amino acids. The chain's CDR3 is CASSLVLAGEGHEQYF. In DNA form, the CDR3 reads TGCGCCAGCAGCCTCGTCCTAGCGGGAGAGGGTCACGAGCAGTACTTC.

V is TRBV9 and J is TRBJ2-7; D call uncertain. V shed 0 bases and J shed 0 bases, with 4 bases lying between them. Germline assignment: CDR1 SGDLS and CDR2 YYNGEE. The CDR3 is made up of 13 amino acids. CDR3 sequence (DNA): TGTGCCAGCAGCGTAGCGGACTCCTACGAGCAGTACTTC. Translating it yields CASSVADSYEQYF.